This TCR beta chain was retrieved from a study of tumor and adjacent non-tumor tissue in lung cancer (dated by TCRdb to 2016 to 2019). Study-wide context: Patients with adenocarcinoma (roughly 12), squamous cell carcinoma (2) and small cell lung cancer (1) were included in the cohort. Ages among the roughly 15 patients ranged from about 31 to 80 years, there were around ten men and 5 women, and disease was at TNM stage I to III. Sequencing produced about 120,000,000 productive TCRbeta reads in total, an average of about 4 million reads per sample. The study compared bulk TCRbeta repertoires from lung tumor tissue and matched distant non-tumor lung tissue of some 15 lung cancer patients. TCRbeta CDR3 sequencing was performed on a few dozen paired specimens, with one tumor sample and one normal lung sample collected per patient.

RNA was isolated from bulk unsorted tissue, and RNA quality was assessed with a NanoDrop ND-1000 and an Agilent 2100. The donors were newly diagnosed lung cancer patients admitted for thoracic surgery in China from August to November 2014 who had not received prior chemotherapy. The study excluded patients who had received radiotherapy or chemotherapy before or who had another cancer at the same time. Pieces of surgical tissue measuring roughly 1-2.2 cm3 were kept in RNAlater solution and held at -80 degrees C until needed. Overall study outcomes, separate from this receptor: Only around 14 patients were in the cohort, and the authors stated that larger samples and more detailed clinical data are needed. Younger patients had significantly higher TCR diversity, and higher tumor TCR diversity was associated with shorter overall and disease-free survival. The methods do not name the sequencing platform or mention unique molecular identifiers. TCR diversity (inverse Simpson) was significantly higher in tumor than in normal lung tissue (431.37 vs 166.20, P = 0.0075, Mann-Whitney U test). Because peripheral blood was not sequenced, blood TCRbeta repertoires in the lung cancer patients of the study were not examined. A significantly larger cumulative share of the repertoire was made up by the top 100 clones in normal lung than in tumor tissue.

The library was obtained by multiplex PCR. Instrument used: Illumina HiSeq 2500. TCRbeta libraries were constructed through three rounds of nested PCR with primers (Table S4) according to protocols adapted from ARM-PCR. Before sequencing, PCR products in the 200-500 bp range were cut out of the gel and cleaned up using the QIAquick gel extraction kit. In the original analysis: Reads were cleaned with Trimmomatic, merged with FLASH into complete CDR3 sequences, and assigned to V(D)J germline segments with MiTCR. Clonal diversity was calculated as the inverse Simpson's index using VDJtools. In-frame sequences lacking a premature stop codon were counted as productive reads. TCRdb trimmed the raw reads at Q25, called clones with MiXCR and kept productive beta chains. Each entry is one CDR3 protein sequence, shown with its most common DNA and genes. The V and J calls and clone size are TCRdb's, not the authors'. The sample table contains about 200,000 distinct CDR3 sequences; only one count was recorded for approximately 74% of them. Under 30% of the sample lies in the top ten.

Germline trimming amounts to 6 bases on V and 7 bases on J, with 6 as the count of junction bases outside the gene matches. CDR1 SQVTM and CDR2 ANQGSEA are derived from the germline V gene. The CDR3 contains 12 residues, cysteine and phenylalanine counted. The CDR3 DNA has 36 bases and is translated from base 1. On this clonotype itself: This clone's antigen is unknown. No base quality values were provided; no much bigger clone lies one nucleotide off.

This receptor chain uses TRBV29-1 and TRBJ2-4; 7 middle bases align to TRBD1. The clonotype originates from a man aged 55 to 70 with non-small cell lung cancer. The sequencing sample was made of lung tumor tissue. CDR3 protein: CSVGVGGNIQYF. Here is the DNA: TGCAGCGTCGGGGTAGGGGGCAACATTCAGTACTTC.